Included here is one TCR beta chain sequence, with context. Its antigen is unidentified. These data originate in a study of Graves' ophthalmopathy and Graves' hyperthyroidism. Study-level results: Most clonotypes expanded in thyroid above 0.001 frequency were present in blood too.

CDR3 size: 15 residues. The V gene end was trimmed by 5 bases and the J gene end by 11 bases; junction bases not matched to a gene: 9. The germline V gene encodes CDR1 SGHAT and CDR2 FQNNGV. For repertoire sequencing, the TCR beta CDR3 regions were amplified from RNA transcripts. First-round RT-PCR with HTBI primers preceded a second-round multiplex PCR. From the multiplex PCR reads, TCRdb called clonotypes with MiXCR, one entry per CDR3 protein. The sample lists around 1,200,000 distinct CDR3 sequences; about 40% were seen once. Input material: peripheral blood or thyroid tissue (not recorded which). V and J are TRBV11-2 and TRBJ1-6; 10 bases match TRBD1. The sequence derives from an adult man with Graves' hyperthyroidism. The CDR3 is CASSPLQGQGPPLHF. The CDR3 nucleotides are TGTGCCAGCAGCCCACTTCAGGGACAGGGGCCACCCCTCCACTTT.